The 25 T cell receptor beta chains in this list originate from one sample, sequenced in a study of CD8 T cells in ankylosing spondylitis. Each CDR3 protein is one row after TCRdb ran MiXCR on the 5' RACE reads. In the table there are some 150,000 distinct CDR3 sequences, over 9.5% of which are singletons. The material sequenced was blood, either unsorted or a sorted T cell fraction (not recorded which). These receptor sequences come from a female donor with ankylosing spondylitis or in good health (not recorded which).

This clonotype was seen many times. The chain has TRBV20-1 and TRBJ1-2; unclear D gene. CDR1 and CDR2 (germline): DFQATT, SNEGSKA (reference sequence). V was clipped by 4 bases and J by 4 bases, with 10 bases between them. CDR3 length equals 12 residues. Written as DNA, the CDR3 is TGCAGTGCTAACGTAGGAGGCTATGGCTACACCTTC. This sequence encodes CSANVGGYGYTF.

The genes are TRBV11-3 and TRBJ1-1; maybe TRBD1 (5 bases). Trimming removed 0 bases at V and 0 bases at J, with 14 bases between. The CDR3 sequence is 17 residues long. From germline, CDR1 is SGHNT and CDR2 YENEEA. In DNA, the CDR3 is TGTGCCAGCAGCTTAGATGGGGCCCGTAACATGAACACTGAAGCTTTCTTT. It yields the protein CASSLDGARNMNTEAFF.

At least ten counts were recorded for this clonotype. The chain carries TRBV14 and TRBJ2-5; D remains unclear. With 8 bases removed from V and 1 base from J, the gap between germline ends came to 8 bases. The CDR3 extends over 12 amino acids. The V gene's germline CDR1 is SGHDN and CDR2 FVKESK. Here the CDR3 DNA reads TGTGCCAGCGGGGTGTTCCAAGAGACCCAGTACTTC. This gives the protein CASGVFQETQYF.

The V gene is TRBV28, the J gene TRBJ2-2; TRBD1 is a possible D gene (6 bases). Germline CDR1 MDHEN, CDR2 SYDVKM. The length of the CDR3 is 13 residues. V was cut by 7 bases and J by 5 bases, with 11 bases left in between. CDR3 sequence: CASIPQGTGELFF. The DNA for the CDR3 is TGTGCCAGCATCCCACAGGGAACCGGGGAGCTGTTTTTT.

DNA of the CDR3: TGCGCCAGCAGATCGTGGACTAGCGGTAGCACAGATACGCAGTATTTT. Encoded protein: CASRSWTSGSTDTQYF. The chain has TRBV5-1 and TRBJ2-3; TRBD2 matches at 10 bases. This CDR3 region has 16 residues. J lost 0 bases, V lost 5 bases, and 6 bases had no gene match. The germline gives CDR1 SGHRS, CDR2 YFSETQ.

This clonotype showed up many times. The chain recombines TRBV12-3 or TRBV12-4 with TRBJ2-7; unclear D gene. Trimming took off 4 bases at V and 0 bases at J, with 13 bases between the two ends. This CDR3 contains 15 residues. CDR3 amino acids: CASSSHGMSSYEQYF. The CDR3, as DNA: TGTGCCAGCAGTTCCCACGGCATGAGCTCCTACGAGCAGTACTTC.

This clonotype has at least ten counts. The chain links TRBV6-1 to TRBJ2-7; D could derive from TRBD1 or TRBD2 (5 bases each). The CDR3 is 13 residues long. Germline V lookup: CDR1 MNHNS, CDR2 SASEGT. The V end was cut by 2 bases, the J end by 7 bases, with 12 bases between. CDR3 protein: CASSESPGQEQYF. The CDR3 DNA reads TGTGCCAGCAGTGAATCCCCGGGGCAAGAGCAGTACTTC.

This clonotype was seen more than once but under ten times. The V call is TRBV11-2, the J call TRBJ2-3; D possibly corresponds to TRBD1 (6 bases). Germline V gives CDR1 SGHAT, CDR2 FQNNGV. This CDR3 contains 11 residues. V lost 5 bases and J lost 10, with 10 bases in between. CDR3 protein: CASSQGWPQYF. CDR3 in DNA: TGTGCCAGCAGCCAGGGGTGGCCGCAGTATTTT.

As for this clonotype: Just one base apart from a much larger clone, this may be a read error. V gene TRBV2 combines with J gene TRBJ2-3, with 8 positions matching TRBD2. With 4 bases clipped from V and 6 bases from J, the junction kept 12 bases outside the gene matches. The CDR3 runs to 16 residues. Germline assignment: CDR1 SNHLY and CDR2 FYNNEI. The CDR3, as DNA: TGTGCCAGCAGTGGTGCCCCGGGACTAGTCGCGGATACGCAGTATTTT. It encodes CASSGAPGLVADTQYF.

This clonotype was counted ten times or more. The CDR3 spells CASSQEAGGRHEQFF. The CDR3 region has the DNA TGTGCCAGCAGCCAAGAAGCGGGGGGGCGACATGAGCAGTTCTTC. The chain recombines TRBV14 with TRBJ2-1; TRBD2 matches 10 bases. This CDR3 contains 15 residues. Germline CDR1 reads SGHDN; CDR2 reads FVKESK. The V and J ends lost 0 bases and 8 bases, in that order; junction bases with no gene match: 4.

This clonotype was detected many times. The J gene is TRBJ1-2, the V gene TRBV6-2 or TRBV6-3, with unresolved D. Between the trimmed V and J ends, which lost 5 bases and 2 bases, there was a span of 21 bases. CDR1 and CDR2 (germline): MNHEY, SVGEGT. The CDR3 contains 17 residues. CDR3 region: CASSRGELLGINYGYTF. In nucleotides, the CDR3 is TGTGCCAGCAGTCGCGGGGAACTTCTCGGGATAAACTATGGCTACACCTTC.

This clonotype was picked up many times. The chain carries TRBV5-1 and TRBJ2-1; D might be TRBD2 (5 bases). V lost 4 bases and J lost 4, with 12 bases in between. The CDR3 extends over 14 amino acids. The germline gives CDR1 SGHRS, CDR2 YFSETQ. The CDR3 bases are TGCGCCAGCAGCGCTAGGACTCTTTACAATGAGCAGTTCTTC. Residues: CASSARTLYNEQFF.

This clonotype was observed many times. The rearrangement uses TRBV12-3 or TRBV12-4 and TRBJ2-7; D is perhaps TRBD1 or TRBD2 (5 bases each). This CDR3 has 14 residues. V lost 6 bases and J lost 6, with 18 bases in between. The CDR3 sequence is CASSPGGALSEQYF. The CDR3, as DNA: TGTGCCAGCAGCCCTGGGGGAGCCCTCTCCGAGCAGTACTTC.

This clonotype has more than one count but fewer than ten. The gene calls are TRBV12-3 or TRBV12-4 and TRBJ2-6; 7 nucleotides agree with TRBD2. J was trimmed by 2 bases and V by 8 bases; bases with no gene match: 0. The CDR3 runs 13 residues. The CDR3 spells CASGGAGANVLTF. Here the CDR3 DNA reads TGTGCCAGCGGGGGGGCTGGGGCCAACGTCCTGACTTTC.

This clonotype was detected ten times or more. The chain has TRBV10-3 and TRBJ2-5; D remains unclear. Per the germline V gene, CDR1 is ENHRY and CDR2 is SYGVKD. The germline V and J ends were trimmed by 3 bases and 6 bases, with 5 bases remaining between them. This CDR3 region has 11 residues. CDR3 sequence: CAISEEKTQYF. DNA for the CDR3: TGTGCCATCAGTGAAGAGAAGACCCAGTACTTC.

The chain recombines TRBV7-8 with TRBJ2-1; D unresolved. Germline-derived CDR1 and CDR2 are SGHVS and FQNEAQ. V was cut by 4 bases and J by 10 bases, with 8 bases left in between. This CDR3 region has 11 residues. CDR3: CASSSAWEQFF. The CDR3 DNA reads as TGTGCCAGCAGCTCCGCCTGGGAGCAGTTCTTC.

In its sample, this clonotype was seen many times. The junction departs from the called germline gene at one end, perhaps through a read error. In DNA form, the CDR3 reads TGTGCCAGCAGCTCCGGACAGGGAAACACCATATATTTT. Its protein product is CASSSGQGNTIYF. The V and J genes are TRBV5-1 and TRBJ1-3, with a weak D call TRBD1 (6 bases). Germline assignment: CDR1 SGHRS and CDR2 YFSETQ. The CDR3 is made up of 13 amino acids. Supplemented by reference TRBV5-1 and TRBJ1-3, the full variable domain reads KAGVTQTPRYLIKTRGQQVTLSCSPISGHRSVSWYQQTPGQGLQFLFEYFSETQRNKGNFPGRFSGRQFSNSRSEMNVSTLELGDSALYLCASSSGQGNTIYFGEGSWLTVV.

The sample holds many counts of this clonotype. The chain combines TRBV13 with TRBJ1-3; no clear D. The CDR3 runs 16 residues. V shed 0 bases and J shed 0 bases, with 9 bases lying between them. Germline assignment: CDR1 PRHDT and CDR2 FYEKMQ (reference sequence). The CDR3 here is CASSLGRPSSGNTIYF. The CDR3 DNA reads as TGTGCCAGCAGCTTAGGCCGTCCGAGCTCTGGAAACACCATATATTTT.

The chain links TRBV7-9 to TRBJ2-7; 9 bases align to TRBD1. The J segment lost 2 bases and the V segment lost 5 bases, leaving 7 bases of the junction unmatched. The germline V gene has CDR1 SEHNR and CDR2 FQNEAQ (reference sequence). This CDR3 is 15 amino acids long. The CDR3: CASSAGDREAYEQYF. As DNA, the CDR3 is TGTGCCAGCAGCGCGGGGGACAGGGAAGCCTACGAGCAGTACTTC.

This clonotype has ten or more counts. This rearrangement joins TRBV6-1 to TRBJ1-1; 8 nucleotides line up with TRBD1. J lost 4 bases, V lost 5 bases, and 6 bases had no gene match. The CDR3 is 14 residues long. The germline V gene encodes CDR1 MNHNS and CDR2 SASEGT. In DNA, the CDR3 is TGTGCCAGCAGTAAAAATACAGGGGGCACTGAAGCTTTCTTT. Protein sequence: CASSKNTGGTEAFF.

This clonotype was recorded many times. This sequence joins TRBV20-1 and TRBJ2-3, with 9 bases matching TRBD2. There are 13 residues in the CDR3. The germline gives CDR1 DFQATT, CDR2 SNEGSKA (reference sequence). Trimming at V came to 3 bases and at J to 5 bases, leaving 3 bases not matched to a gene. CDR3 bases: TGCAGTGCTAGGGGGCGGGGGGGAGATACGCAGTATTTT. This gives the protein CSARGRGGDTQYF.

V usage is TRBV3-1 and J usage is TRBJ2-1, with 14 bases fitting TRBD2. There are 15 residues in the CDR3. Germline values: CDR1 LGHDT, CDR2 YNNKEL (reference sequence). Trimming removed 4 bases from V and 8 bases from J; junction bases left unmatched: 4. The CDR3 bases are TGTGCCAGCAGCCTTGGGACTAGCGGGAGTTATGAGCAGTTCTTC. It is translated as CASSLGTSGSYEQFF.

This clonotype was counted a single time. A much larger clone differs from this one at a single base, so this may be a read error. This chain uses TRBV3-1 with TRBJ2-7; D is unclear. CDR1 and CDR2 from the germline V gene are LGHDT and YNNKEL (reference sequence). The CDR3 has 14 amino acids. CDR3 nucleotide sequence: TGTGCCAGCAGCCAAGAGGGCCCCTCCTACGAGCAGCACTTC. Amino acids: CASSQEGPSYEQHF.

This chain links TRBV6-1 with TRBJ1-1; D ambiguous. Trimming pared 5 bases from V and 8 bases from J, leaving 9 bases between. Germline-derived CDR1 and CDR2 are MNHNS and SASEGT. The CDR3 covers 11 residues. CDR3 sequence reads: CASSISTEAFF. The DNA of the CDR3 is TGTGCCAGCAGTATAAGTACCGAAGCTTTCTTT.

This clonotype was counted at least ten times. The rearrangement uses TRBV4-1 and TRBJ1-2; D remains ambiguous. V was shortened by 4 bases and J by 4 bases, with 16 bases between the two germline ends. The germline gives CDR1 MGHRA, CDR2 YSYEKL. This CDR3 contains 15 residues. CDR3 protein: CASSRTRFSSYGYTF. The CDR3 DNA sequence: TGCGCCAGCAGCCGAACCAGGTTTAGCTCCTATGGCTACACCTTC.